These 6 T cell receptor beta chains were all obtained from the same sample, sequenced in a study of shared clonotypes between healthy human individuals (dated by TCRdb to 2019 to 2021). To prepare the library, the immunoSEQ multiplex PCR assay was applied. TCRdb re-hosts the immuneACCESS table, in-frame sequences only. Its copies lack some clones; in the studies checked, an unresolved V gene accounts for under half of them, and the cause for the rest is not known. Here the sample has nearly 1 million clones; approximately 76% occur a single time. Clones ranked in the top ten supply about 1.5% of the sample. Sample: memory CD4+ T cells sorted from blood. The cell subset or site label here, explained by the study, means: CD45RA-negative fraction. The receptors stem from a young man in good health.

The CDR3: CASSVTSGYNEQFF. The CDR3 DNA sequence: TGTGCCAGCAGCGTGACTAGCGGCTACAATGAGCAGTTCTTC. The chain is built from TRBV5-4 and TRBJ2-1; 9 nucleotides line up with TRBD2. The CDR3 runs to 14 residues. After removal of 4 bases from V and 3 bases from J, the junction contained 2 bases not matched to a gene. Germline CDR1 SGHNT, CDR2 YYREEE (reference sequence).

V usage is TRBV9 and J usage is TRBJ2-3; no reliable D call. Germline values: CDR1 SGDLS, CDR2 YYNGEE. The CDR3 extends over 13 amino acids. V lost 4 bases and J lost 2, with 8 bases in between. The CDR3 region has the DNA TGTGCCAGCAGCTATTCTAACACAGATACGCAGTATTTT. This translates into CASSYSNTDTQYF.

Here the CDR3 DNA reads TGTGCCAGCAGTCCTACCAATATCTACGAGCAGTACTTC. It codes for CASSPTNIYEQYF. This chain links TRBV28 with TRBJ2-7; no reliable D call. Between the trimmed V and J ends, which lost 5 bases and 3 bases, there was a span of 11 bases. This CDR3 region has 13 residues. Per the germline V gene, CDR1 is MDHEN and CDR2 is SYDVKM.

As regards this clone: The sample contains more than one DNA sequence encoding this CDR3. This CDR3 reads CASSLGQINSPLHF. The CDR3 DNA follows: TGCGCCAGCAGCTTGGGGCAGATTAATTCACCCCTCCACTTT. The rearrangement links TRBV5-1 to TRBJ1-6; no clear D gene. This CDR3 has 14 amino acids. Looked up from germline, CDR1 is SGHRS and CDR2 is YFSETQ. Trimming shortened V by 0 bases and J by 6 bases, and 7 bases separated the two germline ends.

The rearrangement uses TRBV5-1 and TRBJ1-2; a weak D match, TRBD1 (6 bases). The CDR3 consists of 16 residues. Germline assignment: CDR1 SGHRS and CDR2 YFSETQ. The germline V and J ends were trimmed by 1 base and 2 bases, with 15 bases remaining between them. The CDR3 here is CASSLSTGSANYGYTF. In nucleotides, the CDR3 is TGCGCCAGCAGCTTGTCTACAGGGTCGGCCAACTATGGCTACACCTTC. Full variable domain (rest looked up from reference TRBV5-1 and TRBJ1-2): KAGVTQTPRYLIKTRGQQVTLSCSPISGHRSVSWYQQTPGQGLQFLFEYFSETQRNKGNFPGRFSGRQFSNSRSEMNVSTLELGDSALYLCASSLSTGSANYGYTFGSGTRLTVV.

The CDR3: CASSMAPVDTQYF. In nucleotides, the CDR3 is TGTGCCAGTAGTATGGCACCCGTAGATACGCAGTATTTT. The chain links TRBV19 to TRBJ2-3; D is unclear. V shed 3 bases and J shed 5 bases, with 9 bases lying between them. In germline, CDR1 is LNHDA, CDR2 SQIVND (reference sequence). The CDR3 is 13 amino acids.